These T cell receptor beta chains were read from a single sample in a study of sequential checkpoint blockade in melanoma. Here immunoSEQ multiplex PCR was the method, and the copy in TCRdb shows in-frame clones only, minus some. The sample holds about 19,000 clones, around 70% seen once. The source material was tumor tissue (inferred from file names), sampled from a patient given nivolumab and ipilimumab in sequence. The receptors were sampled from a human donor with melanoma. Each CDR3 is given with its conserved first and last residue. A D gene is named only where the DNA matches it firmly. Size values are once, few and many counts, or a class for expanded clones, and some rows have none.

j_call d_call cdr3_length clone_size v_call cdr3_nt cdr3_aa
TRBJ1-3 NA 14 NA TRBV19 TGTGCCAGTAGTACAGGGACCTCTGGAAACACCATATATTTT CASSTGTSGNTIYF
TRBJ2-3 NA 15 NA TRBV10-3 TGTGCCATCAGTGAGTCAGGGGGGAAGTCAGATACGCAGTATTTT CAISESGGKSDTQYF
TRBJ1-2 NA 12 NA TRBV6-7 TGTGCCAGCAGTTATACTCGGTATGGCTACACCTTC CASSYTRYGYTF
TRBJ1-3 NA 12 NA TRBV1 TGCGCCAGCAGTTCCCTTGGAAACACCATATATTTT CASSSLGNTIYF
TRBJ2-3 TRBD2 11 NA TRBV6-4 TGTGCCGCGCGGGAGGCAGATACGCAGTATTTT CAAREADTQYF
TRBJ2-5 TRBD2 17 NA TRBV25-1 TGTGCCAGCAGTGATGCCACTCAAGCGGGGGGCCAAGAGACCCAGTACTTC CASSDATQAGGQETQYF
TRBJ2-7 NA 14 NA TRBV5-4 TGTGCCAGCAGCCTCGGGGGTATTTCCTACGAGCAGTACTTC CASSLGGISYEQYF
TRBJ2-7 NA 15 NA TRBV18 TGTGCCAGCTCACCATTTCCAGAAATCTTAGACGAGCAGTACTTC CASSPFPEILDEQYF
TRBJ1-2 NA 14 once TRBV6-1 TGTGCCAGCAGTGAAGTGGACAGTGCCTATGGCTACACCTTC CASSEVDSAYGYTF
TRBJ2-7 NA 15 NA TRBV11-3 TGTGCCAGCAGCTGGGGCGGGACAGCAAACTACGAGCAGTACTTC CASSWGGTANYEQYF
TRBJ1-1 NA 14 NA TRBV19 TGTGCCAGTAGTATCGGACCGCTGAACACTGAAGCTTTCTTT CASSIGPLNTEAFF
TRBJ2-7 TRBD1 14 NA TRBV29-1 TGCAGCGTTTATCGAGGACAGGGGCTAAACGAGCAGTACTTC CSVYRGQGLNEQYF
TRBJ2-2 NA 13 NA TRBV28 TGTGCCAGCAGTGGACGGGACACCGGGGAGCTGTTTTTT CASSGRDTGELFF
TRBJ1-1 NA 15 NA TRBV5-1 TGCGCCAGCAGCTTGAGTGGAGTTTTGAACACTGAAGCTTTCTTT CASSLSGVLNTEAFF
TRBJ1-2 NA 18 NA TRBV11-3 TGTGCCAGCAGCGCCGGCGGCAGGCCGACTGATAGGAACTATGGCTACACCTTC CASSAGGRPTDRNYGYTF
TRBJ2-1 TRBD1 15 NA TRBV11-3 TGTGCCAGCAGCGGCTCCGGGACAGGATCACTAGAGCAGTTCTTC CASSGSGTGSLEQFF
TRBJ2-1 TRBD2 15 NA TRBV14 TGTGCCAGCAGCCCCAGGACTAGTTTGGACAATGAGCAGTTCTTC CASSPRTSLDNEQFF
TRBJ1-2 NA 12 NA TRBV30 TGTGCCTGCAACCAACGGACGAATGGCTACGCCTTC CACNQRTNGYAF
TRBJ1-5 TRBD1 15 NA TRBV5-1 TGCGCCAGCAGCCTAGGGACAGGGGGGGACCAGCCCCAGCATTTT CASSLGTGGDQPQHF